In its sample, the clone carrying this TCR beta chain was seen many times. Time point specified: newly diagnosed GD, antithyroid drugs for less than 3 months. Extracted PBMC RNA gave rise to the TCR library. iRepertoire HTBI primers and Arm-PCR of CDR3 regions built TCR beta libraries. TCRdb reprocessed the multiplex PCR reads with MiXCR, giving one entry per CDR3 protein. The data contain 440,000 or so distinct CDR3 sequences, about a sixth of them seen just once; the ten biggest clones take up about 10%. The record originates from a study of regulatory T cells in long-lasting Graves disease. The ends were cut back, 5 bases at V and 2 bases at J, with 7 bases in the middle. This CDR3 region has 11 residues. CDR1 and CDR2 (germline): GTSNPN, SVGIG (reference sequence). The same data also contributed to another study, on T cells in Graves' hyperthyroidism and ophthalmopathy. That study adds: The study used the HTBI primer set for a first-round RT-PCR of the TCR CDR3. Most thyroid-expanded clonotypes above 0.001 were also found in blood.

The sequenced sample was peripheral blood mononuclear cells (PBMCs), obtained at new diagnosis, from a patient treated with antithyroid drugs. The chain couples TRBV30 to TRBJ2-7; D possibly corresponds to TRBD1 (6 bases). The sequence derives from a woman in her twenties or thirties with Graves disease. The CDR3 nucleotides read TGTGCCTGGCGGACAGCCTACGAGCAGTACTTC. Translated: CAWRTAYEQYF.